These 3 T cell receptor beta chains were sequenced from one sample in a study of cytomegalovirus exposure and HLA in healthy donors. PCR employed 60 Vbeta and 13 Jbeta primers. Method: immunoSEQ multiplex PCR; TCRdb's copy keeps in-frame clones and lacks some. The sample lists 75,000 to 100,000 clones, around 77% occurring once. Material for sequencing was PBMCs. The receptors derive from a man aged 35-49 years in good health and CMV-seronegative.

This clone appeared a single time. CDR3 loop: CASSWGQGDQPQHF. The CDR3 coding sequence is TGTGCCAGCAGTTGGGGGCAGGGGGATCAGCCCCAGCATTTT. V and J are TRBV27 and TRBJ1-5, with 7 positions matching TRBD1. The CDR3 covers 14 residues. The germline CDR1 and CDR2 sequences are MNHEY and SMNVEV (reference sequence). The V gene end was trimmed by 4 bases and the J gene end by 5 bases; junction bases not matched to a gene: 5.

This CDR3 reads CASSFLQQGQPQHF. In DNA form, the CDR3 reads TGTGCCAGCAGTTTTCTCCAACAGGGACAGCCCCAGCATTTT. The chain recombines TRBV28 with TRBJ1-5; possibly TRBD1 for D (6 bases). The CDR3 has 14 residues. Germline CDR1 MDHEN, CDR2 SYDVKM. V was pared by 3 bases and J by 7 bases, with 13 bases between.

This clone was seen more than once but under ten times. The chain joins TRBV16 to TRBJ2-1; 11 positions agree with TRBD2. The CDR3 has 15 residues. Germline-derived CDR1 and CDR2 are KGHSY and FQNENV. The J segment lost 15 bases and the V segment lost 0 bases, leaving 10 bases of the junction unmatched. CDR3 residues: CASSQSVAGGPVLFF. The CDR3 coding sequence is TGTGCCAGCAGCCAATCGGTAGCGGGGGGGCCCGTGCTGTTCTTC.